This is a list of T cell receptor beta chains from one sample in a study of T cell repertoires in cytomegalovirus infection. From the reads, TCRdb called clonotypes with MiXCR, one entry per CDR3 protein. The profile covers about 600,000 distinct CDR3 sequences, with around 24% appearing a single time and roughly 8% taken by the ten largest. The material sequenced was CD8+ T cells from PBMCs. The receptors derive from a human donor in good health (CMV status not recorded). Some clones in this sample may be carry-over from other donors' samples. Both conserved end residues are part of each CDR3. A D gene is named only where the DNA matches it firmly. Expanded clones are given a class, and other clones once, few, many or no size at all.

TRBV6-2/TRBV6-3	TRBD1	.	TRBJ1-5	CASSPGTGGLFVNQPQHF	TGTGCCAGCAGTCCCGGGACAGGGGGCCTGTTTGTCAATCAGCCCCAGCATTTT
TRBV7-2	TRBD2	many	TRBJ2-3	CASSSSGYSTDTQYF	TGTGCCAGCAGTTCTAGCGGGTACAGCACAGATACGCAGTATTTT
TRBV7-6	TRBD1	many	TRBJ2-2	CASSITTGQGFAGELFF	TGTGCCAGCAGCATTACAACTGGACAGGGATTCGCCGGGGAGCTGTTTTTT
TRBV9	TRBD1	.	TRBJ1-6	CASSGNDRGAYNSPLHF	TGTGCCAGCAGCGGCAACGACAGGGGAGCCTATAATTCACCCCTCCACTTT
TRBV29-1	.	.	TRBJ1-2	CSIEPGNKENYGYTF	TGCAGCATTGAACCAGGGAACAAGGAGAACTATGGCTACACCTTC
TRBV7-9	.	many	TRBJ2-7	CASSPLTAVSKGHRLSYEQYF	TGTGCCAGCAGCCCCCTCACGGCTGTGTCTAAGGGTCACCGCCTCTCCTACGAGCAGTACTTC
TRBV4-3	.	.	TRBJ2-1	CASSKTRGNEQFF	TGCGCCAGCAGCAAGACGCGGGGTAATGAGCAGTTCTTC
TRBV28	.	many	TRBJ1-1	CASSPDYRVDTEAFF	TGTGCCAGCAGTCCCGATTACAGGGTAGACACTGAAGCTTTCTTT
TRBV6-5	TRBD1	.	TRBJ2-1	CASIPGQGFNNEQFF	TGTGCCAGCATTCCGGGACAGGGGTTCAACAATGAGCAGTTCTTC
TRBV7-9	.	few	TRBJ2-7	CASSPKTSYEQYF	TGTGCCAGCAGCCCGAAAACCTCCTACGAGCAGTACTTC
TRBV19	.	few	TRBJ2-7	CASSVQPGGSYEQYF	TGTGCCAGTAGTGTTCAACCTGGAGGTTCCTACGAGCAGTACTTC
TRBV9	.	.	TRBJ1-5	CASSVGSQPQHF	TGTGCCAGCAGCGTAGGATCTCAGCCCCAGCATTTT
TRBV6-2/TRBV6-3	.	few	TRBJ2-5	CATGPYRETQYF	TGTGCCACCGGACCCTATCGGGAGACCCAGTACTTC
TRBV7-2	TRBD1	.	TRBJ1-1	CASSLGLPQGEGGTEAFF	TGTGCCAGCAGCTTAGGCCTCCCACAGGGGGAAGGGGGTACTGAAGCTTTCTTT
TRBV11-2	.	many	TRBJ2-5	CASSLEFGQQETQYF	TGTGCCAGCAGCTTAGAGTTCGGGCAGCAAGAGACCCAGTACTTC